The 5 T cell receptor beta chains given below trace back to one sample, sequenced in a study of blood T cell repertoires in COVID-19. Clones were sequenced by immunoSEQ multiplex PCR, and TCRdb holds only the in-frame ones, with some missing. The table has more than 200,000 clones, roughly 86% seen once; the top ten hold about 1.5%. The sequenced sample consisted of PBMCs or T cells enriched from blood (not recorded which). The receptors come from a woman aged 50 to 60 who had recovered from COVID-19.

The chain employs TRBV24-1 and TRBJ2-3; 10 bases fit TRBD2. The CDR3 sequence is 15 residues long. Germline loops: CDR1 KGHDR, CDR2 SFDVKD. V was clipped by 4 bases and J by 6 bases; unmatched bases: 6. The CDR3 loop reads CATSETGTSVDTQYF. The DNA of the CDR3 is TGTGCCACCAGTGAAACCGGGACTAGCGTCGATACGCAGTATTTT.

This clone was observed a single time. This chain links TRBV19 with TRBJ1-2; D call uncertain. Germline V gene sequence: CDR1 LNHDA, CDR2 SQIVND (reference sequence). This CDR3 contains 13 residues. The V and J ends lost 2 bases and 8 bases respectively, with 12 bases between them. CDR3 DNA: TGTGCCAGTAGTATAATGGGAGCCTTGGGCTACACCTTC. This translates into CASSIMGALGYTF.

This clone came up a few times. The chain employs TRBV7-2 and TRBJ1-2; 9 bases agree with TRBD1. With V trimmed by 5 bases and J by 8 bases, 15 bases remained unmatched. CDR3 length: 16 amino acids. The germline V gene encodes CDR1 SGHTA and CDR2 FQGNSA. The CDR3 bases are TGTGCCAGCAGCCAGTCCCGGGACAGGGTAATGATGGGCTACACCTTC. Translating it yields CASSQSRDRVMMGYTF.

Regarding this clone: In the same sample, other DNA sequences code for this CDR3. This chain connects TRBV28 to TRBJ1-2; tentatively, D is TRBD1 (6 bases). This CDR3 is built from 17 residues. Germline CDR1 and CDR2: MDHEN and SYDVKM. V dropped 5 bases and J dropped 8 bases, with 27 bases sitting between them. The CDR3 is CASSPSGAKTGGAGYTF. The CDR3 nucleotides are TGTGCCAGCAGTCCAAGTGGGGCCAAGACGGGGGGCGCCGGCTACACCTTC.

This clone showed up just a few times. CDR3 loop: CASSRTVFAGGPKGTGELFF. CDR3 DNA sequence: TGTGCCAGTAGTCGCACCGTTTTTGCGGGAGGGCCTAAAGGCACCGGGGAGCTGTTTTTT. The chain couples TRBV19 to TRBJ2-2, with TRBD2 identical over 9 bases. Germline loops: CDR1 LNHDA, CDR2 SQIVND (reference sequence). V trimming: 5 bases; J trimming: 4 bases; junction bases outside the gene matches: 20. This CDR3 has 20 amino acids.